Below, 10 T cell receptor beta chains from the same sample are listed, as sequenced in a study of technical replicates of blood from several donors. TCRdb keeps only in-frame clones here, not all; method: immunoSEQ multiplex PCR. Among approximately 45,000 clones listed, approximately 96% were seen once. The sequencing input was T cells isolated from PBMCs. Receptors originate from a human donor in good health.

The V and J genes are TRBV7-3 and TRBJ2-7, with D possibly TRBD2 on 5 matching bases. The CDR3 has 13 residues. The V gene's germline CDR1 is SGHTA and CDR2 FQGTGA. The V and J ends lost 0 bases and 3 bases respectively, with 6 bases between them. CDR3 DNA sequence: TGTGCCAGCAGCTTAACCCGGGGCTACGAGCAGTACTTC. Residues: CASSLTRGYEQYF. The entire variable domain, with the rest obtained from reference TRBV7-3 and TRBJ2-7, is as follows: GAGVSQTPSNKVTEKGKYVELRCDPISGHTALYWYRQSLGQGPEFLIYFQGTGAADDSGLPNDRFFAVRPEGSVSTLKIQRTERGDSAVYLCASSLTRGYEQYFGPGTRLTVT.

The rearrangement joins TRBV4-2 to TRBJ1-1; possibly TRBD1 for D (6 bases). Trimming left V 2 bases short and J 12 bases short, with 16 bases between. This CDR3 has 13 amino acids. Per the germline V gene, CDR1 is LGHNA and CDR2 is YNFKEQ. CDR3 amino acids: CASSQPPQGSPFF. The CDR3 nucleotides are TGTGCCAGCAGCCAACCCCCGCAGGGGTCGCCTTTCTTT.

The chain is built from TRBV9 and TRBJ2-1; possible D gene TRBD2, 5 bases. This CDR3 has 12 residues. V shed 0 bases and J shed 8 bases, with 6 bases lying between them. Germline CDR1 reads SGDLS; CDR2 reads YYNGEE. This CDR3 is CASSVARDEQFF. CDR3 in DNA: TGTGCCAGCAGCGTAGCGAGGGATGAGCAGTTCTTC.

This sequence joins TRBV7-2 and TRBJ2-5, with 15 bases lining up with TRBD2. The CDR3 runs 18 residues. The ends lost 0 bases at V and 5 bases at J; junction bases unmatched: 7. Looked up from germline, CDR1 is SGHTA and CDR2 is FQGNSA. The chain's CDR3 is CASSLALGLAGGFETQYF. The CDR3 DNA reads TGTGCCAGCAGCTTAGCACTGGGACTAGCGGGAGGTTTTGAGACCCAGTACTTC. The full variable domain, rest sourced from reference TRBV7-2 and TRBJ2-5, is GAGVSQSPSNKVTEKGKDVELRCDPISGHTALYWYRQSLGQGLEFLIYFQGNSAPDKSGLPSDRFSAERTGGSVSTLTIQRTQQEDSAVYLCASSLALGLAGGFETQYFGPGTRLLVL.

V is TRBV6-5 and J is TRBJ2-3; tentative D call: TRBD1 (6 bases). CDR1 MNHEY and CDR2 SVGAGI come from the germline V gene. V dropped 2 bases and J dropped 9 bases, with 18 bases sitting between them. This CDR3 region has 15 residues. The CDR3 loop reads CASSYPSGGGYTQYF. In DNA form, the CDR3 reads TGTGCCAGCAGTTACCCCTCTGGGGGCGGCTACACGCAGTATTTT.

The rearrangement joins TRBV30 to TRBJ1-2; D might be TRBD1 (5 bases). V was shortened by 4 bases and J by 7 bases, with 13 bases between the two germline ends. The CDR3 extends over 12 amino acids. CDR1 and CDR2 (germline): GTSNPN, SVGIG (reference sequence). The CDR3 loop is CAWIGPQGGYTF. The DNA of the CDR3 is TGTGCCTGGATTGGACCGCAGGGTGGCTACACCTTC.

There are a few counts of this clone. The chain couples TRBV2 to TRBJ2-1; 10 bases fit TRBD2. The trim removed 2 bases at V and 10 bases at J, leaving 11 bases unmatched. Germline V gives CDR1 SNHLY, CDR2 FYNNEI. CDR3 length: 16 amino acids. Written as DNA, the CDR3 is TGTGCCAGCAGTGAAAGGGTAGCGGGAGGCCGGCGCGAGCAGTTCTTC. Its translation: CASSERVAGGRREQFF.

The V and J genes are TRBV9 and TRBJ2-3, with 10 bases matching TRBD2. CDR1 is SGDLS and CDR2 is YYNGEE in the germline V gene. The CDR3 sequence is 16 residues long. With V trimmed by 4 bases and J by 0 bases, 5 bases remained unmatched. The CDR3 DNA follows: TGTGCCAGCAGCTTCTTAGCGGGAGGCAGCACAGATACGCAGTATTTT. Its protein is CASSFLAGGSTDTQYF.

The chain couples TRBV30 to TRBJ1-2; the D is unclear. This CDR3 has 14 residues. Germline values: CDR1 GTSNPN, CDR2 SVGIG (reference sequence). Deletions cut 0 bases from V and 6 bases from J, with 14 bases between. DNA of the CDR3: TGTGCCTGGAGTGTCAGTCTTCAGGCAGATGGCTACACCTTC. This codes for CAWSVSLQADGYTF. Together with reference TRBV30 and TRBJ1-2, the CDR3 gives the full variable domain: SQTIHQWPATLVQPVGSPLSLECTVEGTSNPNLYWYRQAAGRGLQLLFYSVGIGQISSEVPQNLSASRPQDRQFILSSKKLLLSDSGFYLCAWSVSLQADGYTFGSGTRLTVV.

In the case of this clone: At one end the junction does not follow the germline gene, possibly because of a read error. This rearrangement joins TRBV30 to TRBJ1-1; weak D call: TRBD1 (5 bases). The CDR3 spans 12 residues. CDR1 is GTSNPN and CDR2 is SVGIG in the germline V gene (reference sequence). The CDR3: CAWSVVGTDAFF. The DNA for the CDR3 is TGTGCCTGGAGTGTTGTTGGGACTGATGCTTTCTTT.